Presented here are 27 T cell receptor beta chains from one specimen sequenced in a study of T cells in Graves' hyperthyroidism and ophthalmopathy. Amplified TCR beta CDR3 regions came from RNA transcripts. The HTBI primer set served for first-round RT-PCR of the TCR CDR3. TCRdb re-derived calls from the multiplex PCR reads in MiXCR, one entry per CDR3 protein. The table has roughly 720,000 distinct CDR3 sequences, roughly a sixth seen once. The sequencing input was blood. The receptors shown here come from a man aged 50-59 years with Graves' hyperthyroidism.

This clonotype was observed a few times. A much larger clone is a single base away; this may be a read error. The genes are TRBV7-8 and TRBJ2-7, with 8 bases that match TRBD1. CDR3 length: 15 amino acids. From germline, CDR1 is SGHVS and CDR2 FQNEAQ. The ends lost 5 bases at V and 2 bases at J; junction bases unmatched: 8. The CDR3 nucleotides are TGTGCCAGCAGCCTCTCCGGACAGGGCCCCTACGAGCAGTACTTC. This codes for CASSLSGQGPYEQYF. Filled out from reference TRBV7-8 and TRBJ2-7, the complete variable domain reads GAGVSQSPRYKVAKRGQDVALRCDPISGHVSLFWYQQALGQGPEFLTYFQNEAQLDKSGLPSDRFFAERPEGSVSTLKIQRTQQEDSAVYLCASSLSGQGPYEQYFGPGTRLTVT.

This clonotype occurred a few times. This chain uses TRBV20-1 with TRBJ1-5; 7 bases match TRBD1. Germline values: CDR1 DFQATT, CDR2 SNEGSKA (reference sequence). This CDR3 has 11 residues. The junction had 3 bases not matched to a gene; V was cut back by 6 bases and J by 7 bases. The CDR3 reads CSAGQVQPQHF. The DNA of the CDR3 is TGCAGTGCCGGACAGGTGCAGCCCCAGCATTTT.

This clonotype was seen ten or more times. This chain links TRBV6-1 with TRBJ2-7, with a possible D match to TRBD2 (7 bases). CDR3 length equals 15 residues. The V gene's germline CDR1 is MNHNS and CDR2 SASEGT. Trimming shortened V by 5 bases and J by 2 bases, and 16 bases separated the two germline ends. CDR3 amino acids: CASSFRRGGTYEQYF. In nucleotides, the CDR3 is TGTGCCAGCAGTTTCAGGAGGGGGGGGACCTACGAGCAGTACTTC.

The V and J genes are TRBV20-1 and TRBJ2-3, with TRBD1 matching over 9 bases. CDR3 length equals 15 residues. From germline, CDR1 is DFQATT and CDR2 SNEGSKA (reference sequence). V shed 3 bases, J shed 1 base, and the junction held 5 bases outside the gene matches. CDR3 sequence: CSASFRDRGTDTQYF. In DNA form, the CDR3 reads TGCAGTGCTAGCTTCCGGGACAGGGGCACAGATACGCAGTATTTT.

In regard to this clonotype: Just one base apart from a much larger clone, this may be a read error. V is TRBV28 and J is TRBJ2-1; D perhaps matches TRBD1 (6 bases). CDR3 length: 14 residues. Germline V gene data show CDR1 as MDHEN and CDR2 as SYDVKM. Deletions cut 4 bases from V and 8 bases from J, with 15 bases between. The CDR3 DNA reads TGTGCCAGCAGTTCCCGGACAGCGTTGCATGAGCAGTTCTTC. As protein: CASSSRTALHEQFF. The full variable domain, its missing parts supplied by reference TRBV28 and TRBJ2-1, is DVKVTQSSRYLVKRTGEKVFLECVQDMDHENMFWYRQDPGLGLRLIYFSYDVKMKEKGDIPEGYSVSREKKERFSLILESASTNQTSMYLCASSSRTALHEQFFGPGTRLTVL.

This clonotype was picked up many times. V and J are TRBV20-1 and TRBJ2-3; D call uncertain. V shed 6 bases and J shed 0 bases, with 13 bases lying between them. The CDR3 is 14 amino acids. Germline assignment: CDR1 DFQATT and CDR2 SNEGSKA (reference sequence). The CDR3 coding sequence is TGCAGTGCCCCCGCGCTGGGAAGCACAGATACGCAGTATTTT. It is translated as CSAPALGSTDTQYF.

This clonotype came up many times. The chain combines TRBV6-1 with TRBJ2-2; a possible D gene is TRBD2 (6 bases). V lost 2 bases to trimming and J lost 5 bases, with 15 bases between them. This CDR3 contains 16 residues. In germline, CDR1 is MNHNS, CDR2 SASEGT. The CDR3 loop is CASSETNTGATGELFF. The CDR3 DNA reads as TGTGCCAGCAGTGAAACGAATACGGGAGCAACCGGGGAGCTGTTTTTT.

V usage is TRBV4-1 and J usage is TRBJ2-2; D is perhaps TRBD1 (6 bases). The V gene's germline CDR1 is MGHRA and CDR2 YSYEKL. The CDR3 loop spans 16 amino acids. The V gene lost 3 bases and the J gene lost 3 bases, with 14 bases spanning the gap. The CDR3 sequence: CASSQETGTYTGELFF. CDR3 DNA sequence: TGCGCCAGCAGCCAGGAGACCGGGACATACACCGGGGAGCTGTTTTTT.

In this sample, this clonotype turned up a few times. The chain joins TRBV7-9 to TRBJ1-4; 11 bases map to TRBD1. The germline V gene has CDR1 SEHNR and CDR2 FQNEAQ (reference sequence). This CDR3 region has 16 residues. The V gene end was trimmed by 1 base and the J gene end by 3 bases; junction bases not matched to a gene: 1. In DNA form, the CDR3 reads TGTGCCAGCAGCTTAGAGGGACAGGGGGCTAATGAAAAACTGTTTTTT. The encoded protein is CASSLEGQGANEKLFF.

The genes are TRBV6-5 and TRBJ1-1; tentatively, D is TRBD1 (5 bases). Between the trimmed V and J ends, which lost 2 bases and 1 base, there was a span of 8 bases. The CDR3 contains 14 residues. CDR1 MNHEY and CDR2 SVGAGI come from the germline V gene. CDR3 DNA: TGTGCCAGCAGTTACCAGGGTAGGAACACTGAAGCTTTCTTT. Its protein product is CASSYQGRNTEAFF.

This clonotype has at least ten counts. V usage is TRBV29-1 and J usage is TRBJ1-1, with 8 bases matching TRBD1. CDR1 is SQVTM and CDR2 is ANQGSEA in the germline V gene. J lost 5 bases, V lost 7 bases, and 6 bases had no gene match. The CDR3 consists of 12 residues. For the CDR3, the DNA is TGCAGCGAACAGACAGGGGTGACTGAAGCTTTCTTT. Protein: CSEQTGVTEAFF.

This clonotype was recorded many times. The chain is built from TRBV6-1 and TRBJ1-2, with 8 bases fitting TRBD1. Germline V gene sequence: CDR1 MNHNS, CDR2 SASEGT. V shed 4 bases and J 4 bases; nucleotides not matched to a gene: 8. The CDR3 spans 15 residues. CDR3 in amino acids: CASSVTGATSYGYTF. Here the CDR3 DNA reads TGTGCCAGCAGTGTGACAGGGGCCACCAGCTATGGCTACACCTTC.

The sample holds many counts of this clonotype. The chain recombines TRBV2 with TRBJ2-7; 10 bases map to TRBD2. The CDR3 extends over 15 amino acids. With 1 base clipped from V and 2 bases from J, the junction kept 2 bases outside the gene matches. The V gene's germline CDR1 is SNHLY and CDR2 FYNNEI. The CDR3 loop is CASSEVAGGTYEQYF. Written as DNA, the CDR3 is TGTGCCAGCAGTGAAGTAGCGGGAGGAACCTACGAGCAGTACTTC.

Concerning this clonotype itself: The CDR3 end shows no conserved phenylalanine or tryptophan, and so a read error is likely. The gene calls are TRBV4-3 and TRBJ2-1, with 11 bases that match TRBD2. The germline gives CDR1 LGHNA, CDR2 YSLEER. The V segment lost 4 bases and the J segment 2 bases; nucleotides outside the gene matches: 7. The CDR3 extends over 17 amino acids. The CDR3 reads CASSRDYSGRAYNEQFS. CDR3 DNA: TGCGCCAGCAGCCGAGATTATAGCGGGAGGGCCTACAATGAGCAGTTCTCC.

The chain joins TRBV27 to TRBJ1-3, with TRBD1 as a possible D gene (5 bases). This CDR3 region has 14 residues. The germline gives CDR1 MNHEY, CDR2 SMNVEV (reference sequence). Trimming pared 3 bases from V and 2 bases from J, leaving 8 bases between. The CDR3 DNA is TGTGCCAGCAGTTTCAGGGCTGCTGGAAACACCATATATTTT. Translated: CASSFRAAGNTIYF.

The gene calls are TRBV7-8 and TRBJ2-3, with unresolved D. V dropped 5 bases and J dropped 4 bases, with 7 bases sitting between them. The CDR3 contains 12 residues. Germline V lookup: CDR1 SGHVS, CDR2 FQNEAQ. CDR3 nucleotide sequence: TGTGCCAGCAGCCCAAGCTCAGATACGCAGTATTTT. It is translated as CASSPSSDTQYF.

This clonotype was seen many times. J is TRBJ2-2 and V is TRBV7-2; tentatively, D is TRBD2 (6 bases). The V gene's germline CDR1 is SGHTA and CDR2 FQGNSA. V lost 5 bases, J lost 5 bases, and 24 bases lay in between. CDR3 length: 18 residues. The CDR3 loop reads CASSPLLLHLRGTGELFF. DNA for the CDR3: TGTGCCAGCAGCCCGTTGCTTCTTCACCTTCGGGGGACCGGGGAGCTGTTTTTT.

The CDR3 DNA is TGTGCCAGCAGCACCTCGGGACTAGCGGGAGGGCCTGGCAAAAACATTCAGTACTTC. As protein: CASSTSGLAGGPGKNIQYF. The chain couples TRBV7-9 to TRBJ2-4, with TRBD2 identical over 16 bases. Germline V gene data show CDR1 as SEHNR and CDR2 as FQNEAQ (reference sequence). V gave up 5 bases and J gave up 3 bases; unmatched junction bases: 10. This CDR3 has 19 amino acids.

This sequence joins TRBV20-1 and TRBJ2-3, with TRBD2 matching over 13 bases. This CDR3 comprises 16 residues. After removal of 6 bases from V and 2 bases from J, the junction contained 8 bases not matched to a gene. Per germline, CDR1 DFQATT and CDR2 SNEGSKA (reference sequence). The CDR3 DNA sequence: TGCAGTGCAACGGGACTAGCGGGATTACACACAGATACGCAGTATTTT. It is translated as CSATGLAGLHTDTQYF.

In this sample, this clonotype turned up many times. The chain has TRBV6-1 and TRBJ2-2, with D possibly matching TRBD1 (6 bases). Trimming stripped 6 bases from V and 1 base from J, with 15 bases between. The CDR3 totals 16 residues. Germline CDR1 reads MNHNS; CDR2 reads SASEGT. CDR3: CASSPGHKMNTGELFF. The DNA for the CDR3 is TGTGCCAGCAGCCCGGGACATAAGATGAACACCGGGGAGCTGTTTTTT.

There are many counts of this clonotype. The chain recombines TRBV10-3 with TRBJ2-3; perhaps D is TRBD1 or TRBD2 (5 bases each). The CDR3 totals 16 residues. V shed 0 bases and J shed 0 bases, with 10 bases lying between them. Germline CDR1 and CDR2: ENHRY and SYGVKD. CDR3 sequence: CAISESRGGSTDTQYF. Here the CDR3 DNA reads TGTGCCATCAGTGAGTCGAGGGGCGGGAGCACAGATACGCAGTATTTT.

There are many counts of this clonotype. The rearrangement joins TRBV2 to TRBJ2-7; D assignment may be TRBD1 or TRBD2 (5 bases each). The CDR3 sequence is 15 residues long. The V gene's germline CDR1 is SNHLY and CDR2 FYNNEI. Trimming took off 5 bases at V and 0 bases at J, with 14 bases between the two ends. CDR3 nucleotide sequence: TGTGCCAGCAGTCCTGGGGGTAATTCCTCCTACGAGCAGTACTTC. Its translation: CASSPGGNSSYEQYF.

The genes are TRBV14 and TRBJ2-7; 8 positions agree with TRBD2. The V and J ends lost 6 bases and 6 bases, in that order; junction bases with no gene match: 10. Germline V gene data show CDR1 as SGHDN and CDR2 as FVKESK. The CDR3 spans 14 residues. This CDR3 reads CASRLSAAGGEQYF. CDR3 in DNA: TGTGCCAGCAGACTTTCCGCGGCGGGAGGCGAGCAGTACTTC.

The CDR3 DNA follows: TGCGCCAGCAGCTCAAATACAGGGGTCGGGGAGACCCAGTACTTC. Protein product: CASSSNTGVGETQYF. This chain uses TRBV5-1 with TRBJ2-5; 7 bases map to TRBD1. The J segment lost 5 bases and the V segment lost 3 bases, leaving 10 bases of the junction unmatched. The CDR3 runs to 15 residues. Germline values: CDR1 SGHRS, CDR2 YFSETQ.

This clonotype was detected many times. The rearrangement uses TRBV29-1 and TRBJ1-1; 9 positions agree with TRBD1. Unmatched junction bases numbered 10, after V lost 2 bases and J lost 6 bases. Germline loops: CDR1 SQVTM, CDR2 ANQGSEA. The CDR3 runs 15 residues. The CDR3: CSVELLRDRAAEAFF. The CDR3 DNA reads TGCAGCGTTGAATTGCTCCGGGACAGGGCGGCTGAAGCTTTCTTT.

This chain uses TRBV7-2 with TRBJ2-7; D may match TRBD1 or TRBD2 (6 bases each). The germline V gene has CDR1 SGHTA and CDR2 FQGNSA. V lost 1 base and J lost 7, with 29 bases in between. This CDR3 is built from 19 residues. DNA for the CDR3: TGTGCCAGCAGCTTAGAGGGGGGCGTGGGGGACCCACTTGCTACGGAGCAGTACTTC. Encoded protein: CASSLEGGVGDPLATEQYF.

This clonotype was counted at least ten times. The CDR3 region has the DNA TGTGCCAGCAGTCCGGGCGGAATTGGGAACACTGAAGCTTTCTTT. Protein: CASSPGGIGNTEAFF. The chain uses TRBV28 and TRBJ1-1; D gene unclear. V was shortened by 5 bases and J by 1 base, with 14 bases between the two germline ends. Germline CDR1 reads MDHEN; CDR2 reads SYDVKM. This CDR3 has 15 amino acids.